This T cell receptor beta chain was sequenced for a study of T cells after yellow fever vaccination. TCRdb used MiXCR to reprocess the 5' RACE reads, holding one entry per CDR3 protein. The sample gives under 400,000 distinct CDR3 sequences, 11% of which show up once; more than 15% is in the top ten. The CDR3 runs 16 residues. CDR1 and CDR2 from the germline V gene are SGHDT and YYEEEE. Trimming cost V 2 bases and J 6 bases, with 18 bases left between them. Study findings and constraints: Researchers report a weaker secondary response that nonetheless peaked faster, day 5 versus 15.

This clonotype was seen a few times. As yet, its antigen is unknown. The rearrangement joins TRBV5-6 to TRBJ2-1; no firm D call. The sequence was obtained from a man aged 18 to 30 who received the YFV17D yellow fever vaccine. The sample was PBMCs, taken on the day of the first yellow fever vaccination. DNA for the CDR3: TGTGCCAGCAGCTTTAAAAGGGTCAGAGTGCCCAATGAGCAGTTCTTC. Its protein is CASSFKRVRVPNEQFF.